One sample yielded the 31 T cell receptor beta chains listed below, sequenced in a study of cytomegalovirus exposure and HLA in healthy donors (dated by TCRdb to about 2017). The library relied on the immunoSEQ multiplex PCR assay. A mixture of 60 forward primers for TCR Vbeta segments and 13 reverse primers for TCR Jbeta segments was used in the multiplex PCR. The clones in this table, taken by TCRdb from immuneACCESS, are in-frame only. Not every clone is retained; where verified, under half of the shortfall comes from an unresolved V gene, and the cause of the rest is unknown. In all, the sample holds about 150,000 clones, and less than 80% of those were seen once. 6% to 7.5% of the sample belongs to the ten largest clones. Source material: PBMCs. These TCRs come from a man aged 40-50 years in good health and CMV-seropositive.

This rearrangement joins TRBV19 to TRBJ1-1; D is perhaps TRBD1 (6 bases). CDR3 size: 15 residues. V lost 5 bases and J lost 3, with 16 bases in between. CDR1 and CDR2 (germline): LNHDA, SQIVND (reference sequence). The CDR3 loop is CASSPDRTGYTEAFF. CDR3 coding DNA: TGTGCCAGTAGTCCAGACAGGACCGGGTACACTGAAGCTTTCTTT.

The chain joins TRBV11-2 to TRBJ1-1; 7 bases are a match to TRBD1. V lost 3 bases, J lost 1 base, and 5 bases stayed unmatched. Germline CDR1 SGHAT, CDR2 FQNNGV. The CDR3 extends over 15 amino acids. CDR3: CASSLADRRNTEAFF. CDR3 sequence (DNA): TGTGCCAGCAGCTTGGCGGACAGGAGGAACACTGAAGCTTTCTTT.

This clone was detected once. The V call is TRBV4-1, the J call TRBJ1-6; 8 positions agree with TRBD1. This CDR3 is 15 amino acids long. Germline V gene lookup returns CDR1 MGHRA and CDR2 YSYEKL. J lost 17 bases, V lost 0 bases, and 12 bases had no gene match. In nucleotides, the CDR3 is TGCGCCAGCAGCCAAGAAGGGACAGGTGCTAAGGGAGTCCACTTT. This translates into CASSQEGTGAKGVHF.

On this clone: One end of the junction does not line up with germline, which may come from a read error. The chain is built from TRBV6-5 and TRBJ2-6; possible D gene TRBD1, 6 bases. This CDR3 has 14 amino acids. Per germline, CDR1 MNHEY and CDR2 SVGAGI. CDR3 region: CASSYRAGANVPTF. CDR3 coding DNA: TGTGCCAGCAGTTACAGGGCAGGGGCCAACGTCCCGACTTTC.

The V and J genes are TRBV19 and TRBJ1-2; 8 positions agree with TRBD1. CDR1 LNHDA and CDR2 SQIVND come from the germline V gene (reference sequence). The CDR3 consists of 15 residues. J was trimmed by 2 bases and V by 3 bases; bases with no gene match: 5. The CDR3, as DNA: TGTGCCAGTAGTATGGGACAGGTTAGGAACTATGGCTACACCTTC. As protein: CASSMGQVRNYGYTF.

Here the CDR3 reads CASSPGTGGIRPLHF. For the CDR3, the DNA is TGTGCCAGCAGCCCGGGGACAGGGGGTATTCGACCCCTCCACTTT. The rearrangement links TRBV5-4 to TRBJ1-6; TRBD1 matches at 11 bases. Germline loops: CDR1 SGHNT, CDR2 YYREEE (reference sequence). CDR3 size: 15 residues. After removal of 4 bases from V and 12 bases from J, the junction contained 9 bases not matched to a gene. Looking up the rest from reference TRBV5-4 and TRBJ1-6 gives the full variable domain: ETGVTQSPTHLIKTRGQQVTLRCSSQSGHNTVSWYQQALGQGPQFIFQYYREEENGRGNFPPRFSGLQFPNYSSELNVNALELDDSALYLCASSPGTGGIRPLHFGNGTRLTVT.

V and J are TRBV5-6 and TRBJ1-2; D gene uncertain. V gave up 0 bases and J gave up 6 bases, with 12 bases separating them. The CDR3 is 14 residues long. Germline V gene data show CDR1 as SGHDT and CDR2 as YYEEEE. For the CDR3, the DNA is TGTGCCAGCAGCTTGGGGTACGGGGTGAATGGCTACACCTTC. This encodes CASSLGYGVNGYTF.

This chain uses TRBV11-2 with TRBJ1-2; no definite D call. The CDR3 length is 15 residues. V was cut by 5 bases and J by 2 bases, with 15 bases left in between. Germline CDR1 and CDR2: SGHAT and FQNNGV. In DNA form, the CDR3 reads TGTGCCAGCAGCCCCTTATCGGGATTCAACTATGGCTACACCTTC. Translation: CASSPLSGFNYGYTF.

V gene TRBV14 combines with J gene TRBJ1-6; D remains unclear. V lost 3 bases to trimming and J lost 7 bases, with 10 bases between them. This CDR3 has 14 residues. The germline gives CDR1 SGHDN, CDR2 FVKESK. The CDR3 region is CASSQLGWNSPLHF. Written as DNA, the CDR3 is TGTGCCAGCAGCCAGCTAGGATGGAATTCACCCCTCCACTTT.

V usage is TRBV2 and J usage is TRBJ1-5; TRBD1 is a possible D gene (5 bases). V lost 8 bases and J 10 bases, leaving 18 bases between the germline ends. The CDR3 length is 13 residues. In germline, CDR1 is SNHLY, CDR2 FYNNEI. The CDR3 DNA reads TGTGCCAGCTCCCTACGGGACGGGAGTCCCCAGCATTTT. It codes for CASSLRDGSPQHF.

V usage is TRBV7-3 and J usage is TRBJ2-1; 7 bases map to TRBD1. V gave up 5 bases and J gave up 7 bases; unmatched junction bases: 5. The CDR3 has 13 amino acids. CDR1 SGHTA and CDR2 FQGTGA come from the germline V gene. As DNA, the CDR3 is TGTGCCAGCAGCAGCCAACAGGGGAATGAGCAGTTCTTC. It is translated as CASSSQQGNEQFF.

The chain recombines TRBV9 with TRBJ2-5, with 7 positions matching TRBD2. This CDR3 comprises 18 residues. Trimming at V came to 4 bases and at J to 4 bases, leaving 19 bases not matched to a gene. CDR1 is SGDLS and CDR2 is YYNGEE in the germline V gene. As DNA, the CDR3 is TGTGCCAGCAGCTCGAAGCTCTCCGCGGGAGATGGGTTAGAGACCCAGTACTTC. This encodes CASSSKLSAGDGLETQYF.

The chain combines TRBV2 with TRBJ1-5, with no clear D. The CDR3 extends over 14 amino acids. Germline V gives CDR1 SNHLY, CDR2 FYNNEI. V was trimmed by 8 bases and J by 0 bases, leaving 11 bases between them. The CDR3 DNA reads as TGTGCCAGCGGGCGGGAATATAGCAATCAGCCCCAGCATTTT. It translates to CASGREYSNQPQHF.

This clone was observed a few times. The chain is built from TRBV7-8 and TRBJ2-2, with 7 bases that match TRBD2. V lost 0 bases, J lost 3 bases, and 4 bases stayed unmatched. This CDR3 has 16 residues. Germline assignment: CDR1 SGHVS and CDR2 FQNEAQ. The CDR3 nucleotides are TGTGCCAGCAGCTTAGCCAGCGGGATCGACACCGGGGAGCTGTTTTTT. Translation: CASSLASGIDTGELFF.

As concerns this clone: The junction departs from the called germline gene at one end, perhaps through a read error. This chain links TRBV7-7 with TRBJ2-1; 8 nucleotides match TRBD1. CDR1 SSHAT and CDR2 FNYEAQ come from the germline V gene (reference sequence). The CDR3 length is 15 residues. The CDR3 DNA reads as TGTGCTAGCAGCCGCGGACAGGGAGGTCGCGGTGAGCAGTTCTTC. It is translated as CASSRGQGGRGEQFF.

The V and J genes are TRBV18 and TRBJ2-1, with 7 bases that match TRBD2. Germline V gene lookup returns CDR1 KGHSH and CDR2 LQKENI. The V and J ends lost 5 bases and 9 bases, in that order; junction bases with no gene match: 4. The CDR3 has 12 residues. The CDR3 nucleotides read TGTGCCAGCTCAAACCCGGGGGGTGAGCAGTTCTTC. Protein: CASSNPGGEQFF. The whole variable domain, filled in from reference TRBV18 and TRBJ2-1, reads NAGVMQNPRHLVRRRGQEARLRCSPMKGHSHVYWYRQLPEEGLKFMVYLQKENIIDESGMPKERFSAEFPKEGPSILRIQQVVRGDSAAYFCASSNPGGEQFFGPGTRLTVL.

The chain links TRBV5-1 to TRBJ2-7; 8 bases agree with TRBD1. The CDR3 loop spans 15 amino acids. Per the germline V gene, CDR1 is SGHRS and CDR2 is YFSETQ. Trimming removed 4 bases from V and 0 bases from J; junction bases left unmatched: 6. The CDR3 DNA follows: TGCGCCAGCAGCCGGAACAGGGGGATCTCCTACGAGCAGTACTTC. This codes for CASSRNRGISYEQYF.

The J gene is TRBJ1-2, the V gene TRBV11-2, with 9 bases lining up with TRBD1. This CDR3 is 17 amino acids long. The germline CDR1 and CDR2 sequences are SGHAT and FQNNGV. Trimming cost V 1 base and J 5 bases; bases outside gene matches: 11. CDR3 region: CASSLAAHGQGMYGYTF. The DNA for the CDR3 is TGTGCCAGCAGCTTAGCTGCGCACGGACAGGGGATGTATGGCTACACCTTC.

The J gene is TRBJ2-7, the V gene TRBV28, with TRBD2 identical over 7 bases. The CDR3 covers 15 residues. With 4 bases clipped from V and 2 bases from J, the junction kept 8 bases outside the gene matches. Germline V gene sequence: CDR1 MDHEN, CDR2 SYDVKM. The CDR3 nucleotides read TGTGCCAGCAGTTCGTCCGGGACTAATACCTACGAGCAGTACTTC. Translating gives CASSSSGTNTYEQYF.

Only one count was recorded for this clone. This chain connects TRBV6-6 to TRBJ2-3; 10 bases align to TRBD2. The V and J ends lost 2 bases and 4 bases, in that order; junction bases with no gene match: 3. Germline lookup yields CDR1 MNHNY and CDR2 SVGAGI (reference sequence). CDR3 length: 15 residues. CDR3 in amino acids: CASSYLAGVADTQYF. The CDR3 nucleotides are TGTGCCAGCAGTTACCTAGCGGGAGTAGCAGATACGCAGTATTTT.

The chain uses TRBV5-1 and TRBJ2-5; perhaps TRBD1 as D (6 bases). The J call may be incorrect, as the DNA end agrees better with TRBJ2-7. Per germline, CDR1 SGHRS and CDR2 YFSETQ. CDR3 length: 16 amino acids. Here the CDR3 reads CASTLTYVGASYEQYF. The CDR3 coding sequence is TGCGCCAGCACTTTGACGTATGTGGGGGCTTCCTACGAGCAGTACTTC.

The chain links TRBV6-5 to TRBJ1-2; a possible D gene is TRBD1 (5 bases). V dropped 6 bases and J dropped 8 bases, with 19 bases sitting between them. CDR1 is MNHEY and CDR2 is SVGAGI in the germline V gene. This CDR3 contains 14 residues. The DNA for the CDR3 is TGTGCCAGCAGACAGGCAGTAGGGGCAGAGGGCTACACCTTC. Protein product: CASRQAVGAEGYTF.

This chain connects TRBV27 to TRBJ1-4; D is perhaps TRBD1 (6 bases). Germline V gene lookup returns CDR1 MNHEY and CDR2 SMNVEV (reference sequence). The CDR3 spans 14 residues. V lost 5 bases and J 5 bases, leaving 12 bases between the germline ends. The DNA for the CDR3 is TGTGCCAGCAGTCAGACAGGCCGCAATGAAAAACTGTTTTTT. It specifies CASSQTGRNEKLFF.

This chain links TRBV7-9 with TRBJ2-5; TRBD1 aligns across 9 bases. The DNA end is more similar to TRBJ2-7, so the J call may be wrong. This CDR3 is built from 14 residues. Looked up from germline, CDR1 is SEHNR and CDR2 is FQNEAQ (reference sequence). The CDR3 reads CASTGTGISYEQYF. CDR3 coding DNA: TGTGCCAGCACCGGGACAGGGATCTCCTACGAGCAGTACTTC.

The chain has TRBV29-1 and TRBJ2-3; a possible D gene is TRBD1 (7 bases). The CDR3 has 15 amino acids. Per germline, CDR1 SQVTM and CDR2 ANQGSEA. The V end lost 2 bases, the J end lost 2 bases, and 14 bases lay between the germline ends. CDR3 in DNA: TGCAGCGTTGAATGGGGGGACAGATTCACAGATACGCAGTATTTT. Its translation: CSVEWGDRFTDTQYF.

V and J are TRBV4-2 and TRBJ1-2, with D possibly being TRBD1 (5 bases). V was cut by 0 bases and J by 4 bases, with 12 bases left in between. Per germline, CDR1 LGHNA and CDR2 YNFKEQ. This CDR3 spans 15 amino acids. The CDR3: CASSQEAQVGYGYTF. For the CDR3, the DNA is TGTGCCAGCAGCCAAGAGGCACAGGTTGGCTATGGCTACACCTTC.

The CDR3 DNA sequence: TGTGCCAGTAGGCCGGGACAGAGAAATTCACCCCTCCACTTT. Its protein is CASRPGQRNSPLHF. V is TRBV19 and J is TRBJ1-6; 7 nucleotides align to TRBD1. Germline assignment: CDR1 LNHDA and CDR2 SQIVND (reference sequence). The CDR3 consists of 14 residues. V trimming: 6 bases; J trimming: 7 bases; junction bases outside the gene matches: 6.

This sequence joins TRBV28 and TRBJ1-5, with TRBD1 identical over 7 bases. The CDR3 totals 14 residues. Unmatched junction bases numbered 6, after V lost 6 bases and J lost 4 bases. CDR1 MDHEN and CDR2 SYDVKM come from the germline V gene. CDR3 in DNA: TGTGCCAGCAGACGACAGGGTAGAAATCAGCCCCAGCATTTT. The encoded protein is CASRRQGRNQPQHF.

The V and J genes are TRBV19 and TRBJ1-3; the D gene is possibly TRBD1 (5 bases). CDR3 size: 14 residues. V was pared by 5 bases and J by 1 base, with 9 bases between. Germline lookup yields CDR1 LNHDA and CDR2 SQIVND (reference sequence). The CDR3 bases are TGTGCCAGTAGTTCAGGGAAGTCTGGAAACACCATATATTTT. Amino acids: CASSSGKSGNTIYF.

This sequence joins TRBV5-1 and TRBJ2-1, with TRBD2 matching over 14 bases. The CDR3 loop spans 16 amino acids. Germline CDR1 reads SGHRS; CDR2 reads YFSETQ. The junction had 8 bases not matched to a gene; V was cut back by 4 bases and J by 8 bases. DNA for the CDR3: TGCGCCAGCAGCCCCGGGACTAGCGGGAGTACCGATGAGCAGTTCTTC. Its protein product is CASSPGTSGSTDEQFF.

V and J are TRBV5-1 and TRBJ2-1; a possible D gene is TRBD2 (5 bases). CDR3 length: 15 residues. The V end was cut by 0 bases, the J end by 8 bases, with 15 bases between. Germline V gene data show CDR1 as SGHRS and CDR2 as YFSETQ. The CDR3 sequence is CASSLEPGRMHEQFF. DNA of the CDR3: TGCGCCAGCAGCTTGGAACCGGGAAGAATGCATGAGCAGTTCTTC. Drawing the rest from reference TRBV5-1 and TRBJ2-1, the complete variable domain is KAGVTQTPRYLIKTRGQQVTLSCSPISGHRSVSWYQQTPGQGLQFLFEYFSETQRNKGNFPGRFSGRQFSNSRSEMNVSTLELGDSALYLCASSLEPGRMHEQFFGPGTRLTVL.